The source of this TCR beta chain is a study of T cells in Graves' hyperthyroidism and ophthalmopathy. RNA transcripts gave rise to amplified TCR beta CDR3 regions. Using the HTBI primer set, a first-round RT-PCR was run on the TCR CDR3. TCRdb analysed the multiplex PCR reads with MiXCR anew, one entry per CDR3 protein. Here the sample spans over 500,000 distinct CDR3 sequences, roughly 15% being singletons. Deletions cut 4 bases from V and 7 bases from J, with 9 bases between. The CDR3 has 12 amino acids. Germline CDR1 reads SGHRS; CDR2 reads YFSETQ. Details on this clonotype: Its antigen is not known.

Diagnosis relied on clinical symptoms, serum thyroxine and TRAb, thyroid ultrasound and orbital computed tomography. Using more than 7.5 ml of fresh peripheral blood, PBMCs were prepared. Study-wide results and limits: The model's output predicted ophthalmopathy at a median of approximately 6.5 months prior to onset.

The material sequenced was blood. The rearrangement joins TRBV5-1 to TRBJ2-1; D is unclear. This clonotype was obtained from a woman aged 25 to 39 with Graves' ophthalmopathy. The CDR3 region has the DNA TGCGCCAGCAGCCTTACACTTAATGAGCAGTTCTTC. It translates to CASSLTLNEQFF. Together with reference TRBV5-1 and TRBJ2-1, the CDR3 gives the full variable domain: KAGVTQTPRYLIKTRGQQVTLSCSPISGHRSVSWYQQTPGQGLQFLFEYFSETQRNKGNFPGRFSGRQFSNSRSEMNVSTLELGDSALYLCASSLTLNEQFFGPGTRLTVL.